Shown below are 31 T cell receptor beta chains from a single sample sequenced in a study of blood T cell repertoires in COVID-19. Sequencing used immunoSEQ multiplex PCR; TCRdb keeps in-frame clones, though not all of them. The repertoire holds about 210,000 clones, with roughly 87% as singletons. The sequenced sample consisted of PBMCs or T cells enriched from blood (not recorded which). These receptors came from a man aged 18 to 30 with acute COVID-19.

This chain connects TRBV9 to TRBJ2-3; maybe TRBD1 (6 bases). The CDR3 consists of 15 residues. V gave up 0 bases and J gave up 3 bases, with 11 bases separating them. Per the germline V gene, CDR1 is SGDLS and CDR2 is YYNGEE. CDR3 region: CASSVAQQGTDTQYF. In DNA, the CDR3 is TGTGCCAGCAGCGTAGCCCAGCAGGGGACAGATACGCAGTATTTT.

CDR3 coding DNA: TGTGCCAGCAGCCCAGGGTACTATGGCTACACCTTC. This gives the protein CASSPGYYGYTF. This chain connects TRBV7-2 to TRBJ1-2; perhaps TRBD1 as D (5 bases). Germline V gene data show CDR1 as SGHTA and CDR2 as FQGNSA. The V gene lost 5 bases and the J gene lost 3 bases, with 7 bases spanning the gap. The CDR3 runs 12 residues.

The chain links TRBV7-8 to TRBJ2-7; 11 bases agree with TRBD2. In germline, CDR1 is SGHVS, CDR2 FQNEAQ. V gave up 4 bases and J gave up 3 bases; unmatched junction bases: 14. The CDR3 contains 18 residues. CDR3 sequence reads: CASSWRIAGGPISYEQYF. The CDR3, as DNA: TGTGCCAGCAGCTGGCGGATAGCGGGAGGGCCCATTAGCTACGAGCAGTACTTC.

The chain links TRBV6-4 to TRBJ2-7, with 7 bases aligning to TRBD1. Germline CDR1 is MRHNA and CDR2 is SNTAGT. CDR3 length equals 13 residues. J gave up 6 bases and V 4 bases, and 6 bases lay outside the gene matches. The CDR3 here is CASSVRQGGEQYF. In DNA, the CDR3 is TGTGCCAGCAGTGTCCGACAGGGCGGCGAGCAGTACTTC.

This clone was seen a handful of times. The V and J genes are TRBV6-5 and TRBJ1-1, with a tentative D call TRBD1 (5 bases). This CDR3 comprises 14 residues. V was trimmed by 5 bases and J by 3 bases, leaving 13 bases between them. Germline lookup yields CDR1 MNHEY and CDR2 SVGAGI. This CDR3 is CASSRNRYDTEAFF. The CDR3 bases are TGTGCCAGCAGTAGGAACAGGTACGACACTGAAGCTTTCTTT.

The chain is built from TRBV18 and TRBJ1-1; no clear D gene. The CDR3 sequence is 13 residues long. The V gene's germline CDR1 is KGHSH and CDR2 LQKENI. Trimming stripped 3 bases from V and 5 bases from J, with 10 bases between. CDR3 nucleotide sequence: TGTGCCAGCTCACCTTCGGGTGGGACTGAAGCTTTCTTT. The encoded protein is CASSPSGGTEAFF. Based on the CDR3 plus reference TRBV18 and TRBJ1-1, the full variable domain is NAGVMQNPRHLVRRRGQEARLRCSPMKGHSHVYWYRQLPEEGLKFMVYLQKENIIDESGMPKERFSAEFPKEGPSILRIQQVVRGDSAAYFCASSPSGGTEAFFGQGTRLTVV.

Comments on this clone: The same CDR3 also results from other DNA sequences found in this sample. The chain carries TRBV2 and TRBJ1-2; D remains unclear. Between the trimmed V and J ends, which lost 4 bases and 7 bases, there was a span of 7 bases. Germline V gene sequence: CDR1 SNHLY, CDR2 FYNNEI. This CDR3 comprises 11 residues. CDR3 protein: CASSGGGGYTF. The CDR3 DNA sequence: TGTGCCAGCAGTGGGGGAGGTGGCTACACCTTC.

The rearrangement joins TRBV13 to TRBJ1-1; D unresolved. Germline loops: CDR1 PRHDT, CDR2 FYEKMQ (reference sequence). The CDR3 sequence is 13 residues long. Trimming removed 2 bases at V and 5 bases at J, with 9 bases between. CDR3 protein: CASSLSGETEAFF. CDR3 nucleotide sequence: TGTGCCAGCAGCTTATCTGGGGAGACTGAAGCTTTCTTT.

The CDR3 coding sequence is TGCGCCAGCAGCCTCCGACAGGGGGGTGGCTACACCTTC. Amino acid sequence: CASSLRQGGGYTF. The chain is built from TRBV4-1 and TRBJ1-2; 9 positions match TRBD1. The V segment lost 4 bases and the J segment 7 bases; nucleotides outside the gene matches: 4. This CDR3 comprises 13 residues. Germline assignment: CDR1 MGHRA and CDR2 YSYEKL.

This chain links TRBV28 with TRBJ1-5; maybe TRBD1 (5 bases). Germline values: CDR1 MDHEN, CDR2 SYDVKM. Deletions cut 6 bases from V and 7 bases from J, with 7 bases between. The CDR3 runs 11 residues. The CDR3 is CASRGLQPQHF. DNA of the CDR3: TGTGCCAGCAGGGGACTCCAGCCCCAGCATTTT.

The chain recombines TRBV4-3 with TRBJ1-1; D is undetermined. CDR1 LGHNA and CDR2 YSLEER come from the germline V gene. CDR3 length equals 15 residues. The V end lost 3 bases, the J end lost 5 bases, and 16 bases lay between the germline ends. The CDR3 sequence: CASSQHPGKRTEAFF. The CDR3 DNA is TGCGCCAGCAGCCAGCATCCGGGAAAGAGGACTGAAGCTTTCTTT.

CDR3 residues: CASSAYGTSGSATYNEQFF. In DNA form, the CDR3 reads TGCGCCAGCAGCGCGTACGGGACTAGCGGGAGCGCTACCTACAATGAGCAGTTCTTC. This chain connects TRBV5-1 to TRBJ2-1; 14 bases line up with TRBD2. CDR3 size: 19 residues. Germline-derived CDR1 and CDR2 are SGHRS and YFSETQ. V shed 4 bases and J 2 bases; nucleotides not matched to a gene: 11.

The V and J genes are TRBV19 and TRBJ2-7, with D tentatively TRBD1 (5 bases). Germline CDR1 and CDR2: LNHDA and SQIVND (reference sequence). The CDR3 is made up of 15 amino acids. V was trimmed by 5 bases and J by 0 bases, leaving 14 bases between them. The CDR3 DNA sequence: TGTGCCAGTAGTCCAGGCAGGGCGAGCTCCTACGAGCAGTACTTC. It yields the protein CASSPGRASSYEQYF.

The chain recombines TRBV7-6 with TRBJ2-5; 10 bases match TRBD2. The V and J ends lost 5 bases and 2 bases, in that order; junction bases with no gene match: 5. Per germline, CDR1 SGHVS and CDR2 FNYEAQ. This CDR3 region has 15 residues. CDR3 sequence reads: CASSLGTSEQETQYF. CDR3 sequence (DNA): TGTGCCAGCAGCCTAGGGACTAGCGAACAAGAGACCCAGTACTTC.

On this clone: This sample also contains other DNA sequences that code for the same CDR3. V is TRBV24-1 and J is TRBJ1-2; D is unresolved. The germline gives CDR1 KGHDR, CDR2 SFDVKD. Trimming removed 5 bases from V and 4 bases from J, with 7 bases in between. CDR3 length equals 12 residues. The CDR3 DNA follows: TGTGCCACCAGTGGAGAGGGCTATGGCTACACCTTC. This encodes CATSGEGYGYTF.

The CDR3 reads CASSLITGTYGEQYF. In nucleotides, the CDR3 is TGCGCCAGCAGCTTAATCACAGGGACCTACGGCGAGCAGTACTTC. The chain carries TRBV5-1 and TRBJ2-7, with a weak D call TRBD1 (6 bases). The CDR3 extends over 15 amino acids. The germline gives CDR1 SGHRS, CDR2 YFSETQ. With 2 bases removed from V and 6 bases from J, the gap between germline ends came to 18 bases.

The chain links TRBV7-6 to TRBJ2-7; TRBD2 is a possible D gene (7 bases). The CDR3 has 15 amino acids. V was shortened by 2 bases and J by 5 bases, with 16 bases between the two germline ends. Looked up from germline, CDR1 is SGHVS and CDR2 is FNYEAQ. The CDR3 loop reads CASSLLGGGDHEQYF. For the CDR3, the DNA is TGTGCCAGCAGCTTATTAGGGGGGGGCGACCACGAGCAGTACTTC.

This clone was seen just once. The V gene is TRBV18, the J gene TRBJ2-7; 9 nucleotides align to TRBD2. CDR1 and CDR2 from the germline V gene are KGHSH and LQKENI. Trimming at V came to 3 bases and at J to 6 bases, leaving 6 bases not matched to a gene. The CDR3 spans 14 residues. CDR3 nucleotides: TGTGCCAGCTCACCCCTTAGCGGGAGAGGCGAGCAGTACTTC. Protein product: CASSPLSGRGEQYF.

V gene TRBV29-1 combines with J gene TRBJ2-3; D unclear. Deletions cut 5 bases from V and 8 bases from J, with 11 bases between. Germline V gene data show CDR1 as SQVTM and CDR2 as ANQGSEA. The length of the CDR3 is 11 residues. The CDR3 loop is CSVYVQVTQYF. CDR3 DNA: TGCAGCGTTTACGTACAAGTTACGCAGTATTTT.

The V gene is TRBV30, the J gene TRBJ1-1, with D perhaps TRBD1 (6 bases). Germline V gene data show CDR1 as GTSNPN and CDR2 as SVGIG (reference sequence). V was pared by 2 bases and J by 2 bases, with 9 bases between. The CDR3 contains 13 residues. CDR3 amino acids: CAWSRGINTEAFF. The CDR3 nucleotides read TGTGCCTGGAGTAGGGGGATCAACACTGAAGCTTTCTTT.

The genes are TRBV25-1 and TRBJ2-2, with TRBD1 matching 9 bases. Germline V gives CDR1 MGHDK, CDR2 SYGVNS. The CDR3 has 14 residues. J gave up 5 bases and V 2 bases, and 0 bases lay outside the gene matches. The CDR3 sequence is CASSEGTGTGELFF. The CDR3 nucleotides are TGTGCCAGCAGTGAAGGGACAGGGACCGGGGAGCTGTTTTTT.

The CDR3 sequence: CASSLPGRETTYEQYF. CDR3 DNA sequence: TGTGCCAGCAGCCTCCCCGGGCGGGAGACTACCTACGAGCAGTACTTC. V gene TRBV11-2 combines with J gene TRBJ2-7; 7 nucleotides agree with TRBD2. V was pared by 5 bases and J by 2 bases, with 12 bases of the junction left unmatched. This CDR3 comprises 16 residues. Germline loops: CDR1 SGHAT, CDR2 FQNNGV.

The CDR3 spells CASSLVRAGASAEAFF. For the CDR3, the DNA is TGTGCCAGCAGCTTAGTAAGGGCAGGGGCCTCCGCTGAAGCTTTCTTT. The chain combines TRBV7-9 with TRBJ1-1, with D perhaps matching TRBD1 (6 bases). The CDR3 spans 16 residues. Per the germline V gene, CDR1 is SEHNR and CDR2 is FQNEAQ (reference sequence). V was pared by 1 base and J by 6 bases, with 18 bases between. The whole variable domain, filled in from reference TRBV7-9 and TRBJ1-1, reads DTGVSQNPRHKITKRGQNVTFRCDPISEHNRLYWYRQTLGQGPEFLTYFQNEAQLEKSRLLSDRFSAERPKGSFSTLEIQRTEQGDSAMYLCASSLVRAGASAEAFFGQGTRLTVV.

This chain connects TRBV27 to TRBJ1-1; D is perhaps TRBD1 (5 bases). V was cut by 2 bases and J by 1 base, with 11 bases left in between. Germline loops: CDR1 MNHEY, CDR2 SMNVEV (reference sequence). The CDR3 sequence is 15 residues long. CDR3 nucleotides: TGTGCCAGCAGTTTAGCGGGGGTGAGGAACACTGAAGCTTTCTTT. This encodes CASSLAGVRNTEAFF.

The chain carries TRBV30 and TRBJ1-3; no definite D call. In germline, CDR1 is GTSNPN, CDR2 SVGIG (reference sequence). V was cut by 0 bases and J by 0 bases, with 15 bases left in between. The CDR3 covers 17 residues. CDR3 residues: CAWSVLVLPGSGNTIYF. CDR3 coding DNA: TGTGCCTGGAGTGTACTCGTCCTCCCGGGCTCTGGAAACACCATATATTTT.

This sequence joins TRBV4-3 and TRBJ2-3; 11 nucleotides line up with TRBD2. The CDR3 covers 16 residues. Per the germline V gene, CDR1 is LGHNA and CDR2 is YSLEER. Trimming removed 4 bases from V and 5 bases from J; junction bases left unmatched: 8. The CDR3 protein is CASSPYSGRAQDTQYF. The DNA for the CDR3 is TGCGCCAGCAGCCCCTATAGCGGGAGGGCCCAAGATACGCAGTATTTT.

V and J are TRBV29-1 and TRBJ1-2; 7 positions agree with TRBD1. The V gene end was trimmed by 3 bases and the J gene end by 4 bases; junction bases not matched to a gene: 8. CDR1 SQVTM and CDR2 ANQGSEA come from the germline V gene. The CDR3 spans 14 residues. CDR3 amino acids: CSVDTTGASYGYTF. DNA for the CDR3: TGCAGCGTTGATACCACAGGGGCAAGCTATGGCTACACCTTC.

V is TRBV30 and J is TRBJ2-5; D unclear. The CDR3 has 12 residues. CDR1 GTSNPN and CDR2 SVGIG come from the germline V gene (reference sequence). The germline V and J ends were trimmed by 0 bases and 4 bases, with 6 bases remaining between them. The CDR3 here is CAWSVLGETQYF. CDR3 bases: TGTGCCTGGAGTGTACTCGGAGAGACCCAGTACTTC.

The chain employs TRBV4-1 and TRBJ1-1; TRBD1 agrees at 12 bases. Germline V gives CDR1 MGHRA, CDR2 YSYEKL. The ends lost 3 bases at V and 0 bases at J; junction bases unmatched: 17. The CDR3 runs to 21 residues. The CDR3 sequence: CASSHSPGQGAQRPLNTEAFF. The DNA of the CDR3 is TGCGCCAGCAGCCACTCACCGGGACAGGGGGCTCAGCGGCCCCTGAACACTGAAGCTTTCTTT.

The chain is built from TRBV27 and TRBJ1-6, with 7 nucleotides matching TRBD1. The CDR3 has 14 residues. Germline V lookup: CDR1 MNHEY, CDR2 SMNVEV (reference sequence). The trim removed 5 bases at V and 5 bases at J, leaving 3 bases unmatched. The CDR3 DNA sequence: TGTGCCAGCAGTGAGGGACAGAATAATTCACCCCTCCACTTT. This translates into CASSEGQNNSPLHF.

The count of this clone is one. The rearrangement joins TRBV11-2 to TRBJ2-2; 7 nucleotides agree with TRBD1. V dropped 8 bases and J dropped 6; count of bases not matched to a gene: 9. Germline V gene data show CDR1 as SGHAT and CDR2 as FQNNGV. CDR3 length equals 14 residues. CDR3 sequence: CASLRDRGSGELFF. The CDR3 DNA sequence: TGTGCCAGCCTCAGGGACAGAGGGTCCGGGGAGCTGTTTTTT.